Below, one T cell receptor (beta chain) is given with its context. This entry comes from a study of shared clonotypes between healthy human individuals. Some clones are missing from TCRdb's copy, which holds only in-frame ones; the method was immunoSEQ multiplex PCR. The data hold just over 2,000,000 clones, with roughly 95% observed a single time. The V gene end was trimmed by 5 bases and the J gene end by 10 bases; junction bases not matched to a gene: 8. This CDR3 contains 15 residues. CDR1 is SEHNR and CDR2 is FQNEAQ in the germline V gene (reference sequence). The TCR was taken from a man between 18 and 29 years old in good health. The V and J genes are TRBV7-9 and TRBJ1-6; 10 bases line up with TRBD1. The sequenced sample was naive CD4+ T cells sorted from blood. As for subset: CD45RA+ positively selected. CDR3: CASSHPTGGESPLHF. The CDR3, as DNA: TGTGCCAGCAGCCACCCGACAGGGGGCGAGTCACCCCTCCACTTT.